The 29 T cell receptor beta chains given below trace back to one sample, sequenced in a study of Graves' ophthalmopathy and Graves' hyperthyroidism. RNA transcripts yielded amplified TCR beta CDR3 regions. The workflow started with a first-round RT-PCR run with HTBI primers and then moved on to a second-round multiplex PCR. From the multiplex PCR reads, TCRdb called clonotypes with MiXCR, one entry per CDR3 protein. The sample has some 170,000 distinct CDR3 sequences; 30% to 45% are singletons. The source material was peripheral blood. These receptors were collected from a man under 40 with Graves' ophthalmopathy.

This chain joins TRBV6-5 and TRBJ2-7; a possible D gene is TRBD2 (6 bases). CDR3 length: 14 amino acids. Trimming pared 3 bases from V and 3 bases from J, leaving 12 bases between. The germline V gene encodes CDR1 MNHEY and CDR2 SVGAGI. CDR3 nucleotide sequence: TGTGCCAGCAGTTATCTCACCGGGAGCTACGAGCAGTACTTC. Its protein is CASSYLTGSYEQYF.

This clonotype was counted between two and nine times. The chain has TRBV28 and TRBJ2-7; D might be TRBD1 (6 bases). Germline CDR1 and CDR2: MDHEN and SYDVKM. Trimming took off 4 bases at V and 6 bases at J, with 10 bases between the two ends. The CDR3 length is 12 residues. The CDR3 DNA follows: TGTGCCAGCAGTTCTCACAGGGCCGAGCAGTACTTC. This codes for CASSSHRAEQYF.

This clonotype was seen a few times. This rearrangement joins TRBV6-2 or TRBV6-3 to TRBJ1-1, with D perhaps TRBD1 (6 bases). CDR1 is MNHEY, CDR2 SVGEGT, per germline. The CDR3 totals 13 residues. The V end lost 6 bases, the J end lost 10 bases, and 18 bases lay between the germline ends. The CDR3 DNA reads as TGTGCCAGCAGCCGTACAGGGAGGGTCGGAGCTTTCTTT. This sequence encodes CASSRTGRVGAFF.

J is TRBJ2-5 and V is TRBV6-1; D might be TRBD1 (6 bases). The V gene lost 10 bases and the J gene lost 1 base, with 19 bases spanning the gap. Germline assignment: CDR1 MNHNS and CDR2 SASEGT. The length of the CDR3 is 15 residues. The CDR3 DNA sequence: TGTGCCACCTTGGGGGCATATTTGAGCCAAGAGACCCAGTACTTC. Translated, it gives CATLGAYLSQETQYF.

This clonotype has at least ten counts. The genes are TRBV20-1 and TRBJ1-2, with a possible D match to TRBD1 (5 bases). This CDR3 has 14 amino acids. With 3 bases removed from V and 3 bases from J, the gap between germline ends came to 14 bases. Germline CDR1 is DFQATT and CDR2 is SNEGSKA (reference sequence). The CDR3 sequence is CSARRTGTDYGYTF. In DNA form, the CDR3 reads TGCAGTGCTAGGCGGACCGGGACGGACTATGGCTACACCTTC.

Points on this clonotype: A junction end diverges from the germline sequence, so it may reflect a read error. CDR3 loop: CAWSLPTGEKLF. The CDR3 nucleotides read TGTGCCTGGAGTTTACCGACAGGGGAGAAACTCTTC. The rearrangement links TRBV30 to TRBJ2-7; 8 positions agree with TRBD1. This CDR3 is built from 12 residues. Germline V gene sequence: CDR1 GTSNPN, CDR2 SVGIG (reference sequence).

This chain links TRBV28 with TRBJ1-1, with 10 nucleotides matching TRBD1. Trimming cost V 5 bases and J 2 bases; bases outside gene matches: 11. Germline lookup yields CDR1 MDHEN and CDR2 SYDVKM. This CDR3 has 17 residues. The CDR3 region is CASSTWDRGSVNTEAFF. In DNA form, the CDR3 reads TGTGCCAGCAGTACGTGGGACAGGGGTTCGGTCAACACTGAAGCTTTCTTT. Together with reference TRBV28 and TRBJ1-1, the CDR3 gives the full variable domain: DVKVTQSSRYLVKRTGEKVFLECVQDMDHENMFWYRQDPGLGLRLIYFSYDVKMKEKGDIPEGYSVSREKKERFSLILESASTNQTSMYLCASSTWDRGSVNTEAFFGQGTRLTVV.

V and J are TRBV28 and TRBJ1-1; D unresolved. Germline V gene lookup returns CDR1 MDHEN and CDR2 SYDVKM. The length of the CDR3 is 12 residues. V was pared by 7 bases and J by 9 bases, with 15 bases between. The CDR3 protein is CASKDGNRKAFF. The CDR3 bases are TGTGCCAGCAAAGACGGTAACCGGAAAGCTTTCTTT.

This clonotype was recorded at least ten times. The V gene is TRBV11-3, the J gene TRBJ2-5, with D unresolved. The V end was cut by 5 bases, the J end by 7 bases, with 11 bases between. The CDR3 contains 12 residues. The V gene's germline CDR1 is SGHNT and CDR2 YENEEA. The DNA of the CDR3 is TGTGCCAGCAGCCCCACCGCAAGGACCCAGTACTTC. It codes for CASSPTARTQYF. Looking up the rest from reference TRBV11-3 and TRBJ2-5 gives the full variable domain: EAGVVQSPRYKIIEKKQPVAFWCNPISGHNTLYWYLQNLGQGPELLIRYENEEAVDDSQLPKDRFSAERLKGVDSTLKIQPAELGDSAVYLCASSPTARTQYFGPGTRLLVL.

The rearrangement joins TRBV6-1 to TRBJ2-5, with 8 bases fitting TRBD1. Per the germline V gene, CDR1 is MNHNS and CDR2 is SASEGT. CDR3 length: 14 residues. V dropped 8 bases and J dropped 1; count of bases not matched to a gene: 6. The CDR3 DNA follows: TGTGCCAGCTCTCAGGGGGCTGCCCAAGAGACCCAGTACTTC. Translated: CASSQGAAQETQYF.

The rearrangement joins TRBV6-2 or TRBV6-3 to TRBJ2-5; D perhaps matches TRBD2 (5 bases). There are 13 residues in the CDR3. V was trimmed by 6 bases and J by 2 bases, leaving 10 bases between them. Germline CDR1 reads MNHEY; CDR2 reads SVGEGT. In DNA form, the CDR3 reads TGTGCCAGCAGAAAGGGAGTGCAAGAGACCCAGTACTTC. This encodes CASRKGVQETQYF.

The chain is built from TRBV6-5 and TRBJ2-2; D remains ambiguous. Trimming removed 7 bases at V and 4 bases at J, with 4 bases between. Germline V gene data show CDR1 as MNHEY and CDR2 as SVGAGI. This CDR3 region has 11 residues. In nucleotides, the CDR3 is TGTGCCAGCATTAGCACCGGGGAGCTGTTTTTT. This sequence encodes CASISTGELFF.

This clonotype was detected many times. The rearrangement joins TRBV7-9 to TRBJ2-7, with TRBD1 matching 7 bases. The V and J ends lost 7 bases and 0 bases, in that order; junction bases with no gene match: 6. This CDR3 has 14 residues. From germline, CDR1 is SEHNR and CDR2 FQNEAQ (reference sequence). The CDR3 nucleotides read TGTGCCAGCACCTCCGGGACAGCCTCCTACGAGCAGTACTTC. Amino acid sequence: CASTSGTASYEQYF.

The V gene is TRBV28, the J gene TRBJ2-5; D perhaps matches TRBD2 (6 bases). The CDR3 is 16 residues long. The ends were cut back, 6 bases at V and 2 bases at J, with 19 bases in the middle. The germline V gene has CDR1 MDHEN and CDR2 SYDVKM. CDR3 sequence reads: CASSPSGAGRQETQYF. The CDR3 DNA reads TGTGCCAGCAGCCCGTCTGGGGCGGGAAGACAAGAGACCCAGTACTTC.

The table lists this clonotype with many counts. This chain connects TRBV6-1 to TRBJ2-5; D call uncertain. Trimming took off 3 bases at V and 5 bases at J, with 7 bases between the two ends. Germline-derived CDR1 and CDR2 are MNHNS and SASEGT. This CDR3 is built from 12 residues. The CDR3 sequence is CASSEGIETQYF. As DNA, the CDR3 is TGTGCCAGCAGTGAGGGGATCGAGACCCAGTACTTC.

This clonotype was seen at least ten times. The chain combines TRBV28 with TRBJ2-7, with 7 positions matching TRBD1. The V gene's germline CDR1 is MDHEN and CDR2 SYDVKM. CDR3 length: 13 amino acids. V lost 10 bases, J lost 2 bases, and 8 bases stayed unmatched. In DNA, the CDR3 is TGTGCCACCTCCCCGGGACAGACCTACGAGCAGTACTTC. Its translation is CATSPGQTYEQYF.

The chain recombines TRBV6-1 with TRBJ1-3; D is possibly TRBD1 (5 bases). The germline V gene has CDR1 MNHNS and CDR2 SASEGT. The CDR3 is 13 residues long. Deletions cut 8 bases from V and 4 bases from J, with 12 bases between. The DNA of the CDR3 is TGTGCCAGCCGAGGGGCGAGAGGAAACACCATATATTTT. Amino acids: CASRGARGNTIYF.

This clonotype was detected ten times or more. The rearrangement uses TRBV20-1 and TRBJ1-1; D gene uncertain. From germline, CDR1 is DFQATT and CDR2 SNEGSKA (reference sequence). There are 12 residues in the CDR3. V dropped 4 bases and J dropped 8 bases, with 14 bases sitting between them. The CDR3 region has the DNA TGCAGTGCTACATCCCTCCTCGGAGAAGCTTTCTTT. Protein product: CSATSLLGEAFF.

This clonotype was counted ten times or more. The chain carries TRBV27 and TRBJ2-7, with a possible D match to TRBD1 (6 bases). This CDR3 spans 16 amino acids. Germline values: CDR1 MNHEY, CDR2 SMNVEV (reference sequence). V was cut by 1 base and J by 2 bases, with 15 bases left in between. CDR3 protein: CASSLWGRGVAYEQYF. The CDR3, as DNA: TGTGCCAGCAGTTTATGGGGCAGGGGAGTCGCCTACGAGCAGTACTTC.

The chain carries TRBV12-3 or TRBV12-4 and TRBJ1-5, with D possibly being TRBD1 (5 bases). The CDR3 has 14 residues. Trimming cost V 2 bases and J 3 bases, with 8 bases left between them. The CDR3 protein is CASSLNRNNQPQHF. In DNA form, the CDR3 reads TGTGCCAGCAGTTTAAACAGGAACAATCAGCCCCAGCATTTT.

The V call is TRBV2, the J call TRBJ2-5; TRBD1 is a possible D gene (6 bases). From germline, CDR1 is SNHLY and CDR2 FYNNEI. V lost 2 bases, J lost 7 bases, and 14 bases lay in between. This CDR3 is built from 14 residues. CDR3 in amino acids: CASSEILGAGTQYF. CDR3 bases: TGTGCCAGCAGTGAAATTTTGGGGGCAGGGACCCAGTACTTC. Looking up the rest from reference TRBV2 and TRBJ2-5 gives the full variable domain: EPEVTQTPSHQVTQMGQEVILRCVPISNHLYFYWYRQILGQKVEFLVSFYNNEISEKSEIFDDQFSVERPDGSNFTLKIRSTKLEDSAMYFCASSEILGAGTQYFGPGTRLLVL.

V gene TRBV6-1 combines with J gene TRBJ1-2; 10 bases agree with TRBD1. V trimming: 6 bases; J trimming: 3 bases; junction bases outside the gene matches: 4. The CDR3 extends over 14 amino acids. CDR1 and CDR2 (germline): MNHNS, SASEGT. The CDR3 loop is CASRTGGFYYGYTF. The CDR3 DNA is TGTGCCAGCAGGACAGGGGGCTTTTACTATGGCTACACCTTC.

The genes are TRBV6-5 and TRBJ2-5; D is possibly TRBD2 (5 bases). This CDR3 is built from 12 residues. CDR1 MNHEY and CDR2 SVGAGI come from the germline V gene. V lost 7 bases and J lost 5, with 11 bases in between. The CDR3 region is CASTERRETQYF. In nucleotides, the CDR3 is TGTGCCAGCACCGAAAGGAGGGAGACCCAGTACTTC.

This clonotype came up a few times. The CDR3 DNA follows: TGTGCCAGCAGTTACCAACTAACAGGGGACGACGAGCAGTACTTC. It yields the protein CASSYQLTGDDEQYF. The genes are TRBV6-5 and TRBJ2-7; 7 nucleotides line up with TRBD1. V was pared by 2 bases and J by 5 bases, with 9 bases of the junction left unmatched. Germline CDR1 is MNHEY and CDR2 is SVGAGI. The CDR3 length is 15 residues.

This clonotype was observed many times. The CDR3 coding sequence is TGTGCCAGCAGTAGACTAGCGTTGAAGTCGTACGAGCAGTACTTC. Translating gives CASSRLALKSYEQYF. The chain is built from TRBV6-2 or TRBV6-3 and TRBJ2-7, with 8 bases matching TRBD2. Germline lookup yields CDR1 MNHEY and CDR2 SVGEGT. V lost 5 bases, J lost 4 bases, and 10 bases stayed unmatched. This CDR3 has 15 residues.

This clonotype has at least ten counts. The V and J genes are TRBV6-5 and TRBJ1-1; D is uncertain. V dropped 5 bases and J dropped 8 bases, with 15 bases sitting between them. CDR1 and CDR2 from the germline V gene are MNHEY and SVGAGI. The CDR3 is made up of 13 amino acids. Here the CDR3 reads CASSRARLPEAFF. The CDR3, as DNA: TGTGCCAGCAGTAGGGCAAGGCTGCCAGAAGCTTTCTTT.

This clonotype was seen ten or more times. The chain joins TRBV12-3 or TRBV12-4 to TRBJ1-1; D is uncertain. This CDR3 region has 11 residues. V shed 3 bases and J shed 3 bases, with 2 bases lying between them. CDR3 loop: CASSFDTEAFF. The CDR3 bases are TGTGCCAGCAGTTTTGACACTGAAGCTTTCTTT.

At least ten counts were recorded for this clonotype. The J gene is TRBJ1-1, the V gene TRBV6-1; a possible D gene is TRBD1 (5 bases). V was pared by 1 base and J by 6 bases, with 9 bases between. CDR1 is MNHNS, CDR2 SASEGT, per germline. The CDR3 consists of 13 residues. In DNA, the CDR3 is TGTGCCAGCAGTGAAGGGACATCCCCTGAAGCTTTCTTT. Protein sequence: CASSEGTSPEAFF.

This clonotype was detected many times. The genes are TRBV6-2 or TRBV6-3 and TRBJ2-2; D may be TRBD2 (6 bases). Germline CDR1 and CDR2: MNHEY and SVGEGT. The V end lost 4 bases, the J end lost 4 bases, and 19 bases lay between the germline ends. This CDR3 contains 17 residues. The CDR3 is CASSSRQSAGSTGELFF. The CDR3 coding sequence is TGTGCCAGCAGTTCTCGCCAATCCGCCGGGAGCACCGGGGAGCTGTTTTTT.